This TCR beta chain emerged from a study of blood T cell repertoires in COVID-19. Study in general: There were acute and convalescent COVID-19 samples, and they came from the United States, Italy and Spain. Nucleic acid was either cDNA or gDNA, and it came from T cells, B-cell-depleted T cells, or PBMCs.

Germline lookup yields CDR1 SGHDT and CDR2 YYEEEE. Losses at the gene ends were 4 bases for V and 0 bases for J; bases not matched to a gene: 12. This CDR3 has 18 amino acids. How the authors handled the data: Reference gene primers were amplified, and this amplification served to estimate nucleated cell counts. Assay used: immunoSEQ multiplex PCR; TCRdb lists only in-frame clones, some missing. V and J calls and clone size are those listed in that table; D and trimming were worked out from the DNA. Here the sample spans roughly 230,000 clones, roughly 81% being singletons. The origin of this receptor is a man between 40 and 49 years old with acute or convalescent COVID-19. The J gene is TRBJ2-2, the V gene TRBV5-6; 7 bases fit TRBD1. Sequencing used peripheral blood. DNA of the CDR3: TGTGCCAGCAGCGGGGGACAGTCCGAAAATCCGAACACCGGGGAGCTGTTTTTT. This sequence encodes CASSGGQSENPNTGELFF.